Below, 9 T cell receptor beta chains from the same sample are listed, as sequenced in a study of siplizumab effects on memory and regulatory T cells. The table came from immunoSEQ multiplex PCR; TCRdb's copy has only in-frame clones and leaves some out. The sample lists about 100,000 clones, approximately 92% occurring once. The sequencing sample was made of CD4+ T cells sorted from blood. The receptors derive from a human donor in good health.

The chain is built from TRBV11-2 and TRBJ1-1; TRBD1 is a possible D gene (5 bases). Trimming cost V 5 bases and J 10 bases, with 26 bases left between them. CDR1 and CDR2 from the germline V gene are SGHAT and FQNNGV. The CDR3 length is 16 residues. CDR3 region: CASSAGRLNTINVAFF. The CDR3 nucleotides read TGTGCCAGCAGCGCGGGACGCCTCAATACAATCAATGTAGCTTTCTTT.

This chain connects TRBV6-6 to TRBJ1-1; perhaps TRBD1 as D (5 bases). CDR1 MNHNY and CDR2 SVGAGI come from the germline V gene (reference sequence). The CDR3 is 14 amino acids. The V end was cut by 11 bases, the J end by 3 bases, with 19 bases between. The CDR3 region is CAVGDSDRDTEAFF. The CDR3 DNA reads TGTGCCGTAGGGGACTCGGACCGAGACACTGAAGCTTTCTTT.

The gene calls are TRBV5-1 and TRBJ1-1; 8 bases match TRBD1. The germline V gene encodes CDR1 SGHRS and CDR2 YFSETQ. This CDR3 region has 15 residues. V lost 2 bases, J lost 3 bases, and 6 bases stayed unmatched. CDR3 nucleotides: TGCGCCAGCAGCTTAGACAGGGGAGCGGACACTGAAGCTTTCTTT. It yields the protein CASSLDRGADTEAFF.

The chain is built from TRBV11-2 and TRBJ2-2; D gene ambiguous. Per the germline V gene, CDR1 is SGHAT and CDR2 is FQNNGV. CDR3 length equals 13 residues. V was shortened by 0 bases and J by 7 bases, with 6 bases between the two germline ends. This CDR3 is CASSLDRDGELFF. The CDR3 nucleotides read TGTGCCAGCAGCTTAGACAGAGACGGGGAGCTGTTTTTT. Full variable domain (remainder filled in from reference TRBV11-2 and TRBJ2-2): EAGVAQSPRYKIIEKRQSVAFWCNPISGHATLYWYQQILGQGPKLLIQFQNNGVVDDSQLPKDRFSAERLKGVDSTLKIQPAKLEDSAVYLCASSLDRDGELFFGEGSRLTVL.

In its sample, this clone was seen a few times. The chain combines TRBV15 with TRBJ1-5; 8 nucleotides align to TRBD1. The trim removed 1 base at V and 5 bases at J, leaving 10 bases unmatched. Germline V gene lookup returns CDR1 LNHNV and CDR2 YYDKDF (reference sequence). There are 17 residues in the CDR3. The DNA for the CDR3 is TGTGCCACCAGCAGAGTTCAGGGGGCAATGCTACATCAGCCCCAGCATTTT. Its translation: CATSRVQGAMLHQPQHF.

This sequence joins TRBV5-1 and TRBJ1-4; D unresolved. The CDR3 covers 13 residues. The V end lost 4 bases, the J end lost 8 bases, and 12 bases lay between the germline ends. Germline CDR1 SGHRS, CDR2 YFSETQ. The CDR3, as DNA: TGCGCCAGCAGCATGGAAGGGAAGGAAAAACTGTTTTTT. The encoded protein is CASSMEGKEKLFF.

This clone was found a few times. The chain recombines TRBV18 with TRBJ1-1, with unresolved D. With 6 bases removed from V and 3 bases from J, the gap between germline ends came to 17 bases. This CDR3 has 15 residues. Germline V gene sequence: CDR1 KGHSH, CDR2 LQKENI. The CDR3 region is CASSPDWGGDTEAFF. The CDR3 nucleotides read TGTGCCAGCTCTCCCGATTGGGGTGGGGACACTGAAGCTTTCTTT.

This chain links TRBV6-5 with TRBJ1-1; tentative D call: TRBD1 (5 bases). The CDR3 loop spans 13 amino acids. V was shortened by 8 bases and J by 5 bases, with 15 bases between the two germline ends. CDR1 is MNHEY, CDR2 SVGAGI, per germline. The CDR3 DNA sequence: TGTGCCAGCCTTTCGAGAGGGACTACTGAAGCTTTCTTT. Protein sequence: CASLSRGTTEAFF.

This chain links TRBV19 with TRBJ1-2, with no clear D. The CDR3 extends over 15 amino acids. Trimming removed 0 bases at V and 3 bases at J, with 11 bases between. Germline lookup yields CDR1 LNHDA and CDR2 SQIVND (reference sequence). CDR3 bases: TGTGCCAGTAGTATAGATCCTGCCACCCACTATGGCTACACCTTC. It translates to CASSIDPATHYGYTF.